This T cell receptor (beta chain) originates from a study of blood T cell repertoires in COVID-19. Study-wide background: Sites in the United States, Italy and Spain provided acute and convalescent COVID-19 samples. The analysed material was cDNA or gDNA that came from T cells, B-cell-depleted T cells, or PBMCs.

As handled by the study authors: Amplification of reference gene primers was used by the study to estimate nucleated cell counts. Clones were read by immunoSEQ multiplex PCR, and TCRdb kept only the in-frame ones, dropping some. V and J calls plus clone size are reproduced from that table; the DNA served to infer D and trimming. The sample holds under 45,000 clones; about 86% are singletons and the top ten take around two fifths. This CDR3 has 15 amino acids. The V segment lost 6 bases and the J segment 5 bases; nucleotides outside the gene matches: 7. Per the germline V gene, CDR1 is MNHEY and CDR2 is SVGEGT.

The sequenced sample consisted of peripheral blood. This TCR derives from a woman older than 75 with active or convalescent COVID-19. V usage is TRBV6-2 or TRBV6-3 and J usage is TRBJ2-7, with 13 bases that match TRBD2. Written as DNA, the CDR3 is TGTGCCAGCAGCCGCGGACTAGCGGGAGCCCACGAGCAGTACTTC. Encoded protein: CASSRGLAGAHEQYF.